This entry lists 2 T cell receptor beta chains sequenced from one sample in a study of OX40 agonist ivuxolimab in advanced cancers. Method: immunoSEQ multiplex PCR; TCRdb's copy keeps in-frame clones and lacks some. The sample comprises about 62,000 clones, 75% to 85% of which are singletons, and around 2.4% rests with the top ten. Sequenced here: CD4+ or CD8+ T cells sorted from blood, sampled in a trial of the OX40 agonist ivuxolimab. The receptors derive from an adult with an advanced solid tumor such as melanoma, head and neck, liver or kidney cancer.

V gene TRBV5-1 combines with J gene TRBJ2-3, with TRBD1 matching 12 bases. The V gene end was trimmed by 5 bases and the J gene end by 4 bases; junction bases not matched to a gene: 8. Germline CDR1 is SGHRS and CDR2 is YFSETQ. CDR3 size: 16 residues. CDR3 bases: TGCGCCAGCAGTGGTTCGGGACAGGGGGCCGCAGATACGCAGTATTTT. It specifies CASSGSGQGAADTQYF.

The table lists this clone with a few counts. The gene calls are TRBV19 and TRBJ1-2, with a possible D match to TRBD1 (6 bases). V shed 5 bases and J shed 3 bases, with 16 bases lying between them. Germline lookup yields CDR1 LNHDA and CDR2 SQIVND (reference sequence). There are 15 residues in the CDR3. This CDR3 reads CASSVLDSSHYGYTF. The CDR3 DNA reads as TGTGCCAGTAGTGTGCTGGACAGCTCTCACTATGGCTACACCTTC.